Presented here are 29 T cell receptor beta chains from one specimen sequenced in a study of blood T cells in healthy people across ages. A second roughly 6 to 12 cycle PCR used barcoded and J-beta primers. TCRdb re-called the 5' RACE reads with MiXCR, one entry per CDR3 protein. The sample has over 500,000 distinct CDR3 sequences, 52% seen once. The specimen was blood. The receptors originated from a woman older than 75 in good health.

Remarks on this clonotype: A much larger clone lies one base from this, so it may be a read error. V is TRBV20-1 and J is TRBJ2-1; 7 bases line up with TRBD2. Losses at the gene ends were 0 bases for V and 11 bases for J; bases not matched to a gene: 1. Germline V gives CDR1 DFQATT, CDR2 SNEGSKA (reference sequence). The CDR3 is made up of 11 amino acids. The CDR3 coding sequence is TGCAGTGCTAGAGAGGGGGGGAAGCAGTTCTTC. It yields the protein CSAREGGKQFF.

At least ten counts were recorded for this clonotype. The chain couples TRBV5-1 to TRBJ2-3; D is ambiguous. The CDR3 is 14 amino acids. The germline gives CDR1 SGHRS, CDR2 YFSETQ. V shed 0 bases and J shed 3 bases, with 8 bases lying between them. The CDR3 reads CASSLVTGTDTQYF. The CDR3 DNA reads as TGCGCCAGCAGCTTGGTTACTGGAACAGATACGCAGTATTTT.

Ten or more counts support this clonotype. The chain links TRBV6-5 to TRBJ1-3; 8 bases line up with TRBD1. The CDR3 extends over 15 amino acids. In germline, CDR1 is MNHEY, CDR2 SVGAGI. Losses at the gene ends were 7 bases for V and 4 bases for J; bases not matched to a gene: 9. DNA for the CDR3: TGTGCCAGCAAGGTTAGCGGGACAGGAGGAAACACCATATATTTT. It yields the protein CASKVSGTGGNTIYF.

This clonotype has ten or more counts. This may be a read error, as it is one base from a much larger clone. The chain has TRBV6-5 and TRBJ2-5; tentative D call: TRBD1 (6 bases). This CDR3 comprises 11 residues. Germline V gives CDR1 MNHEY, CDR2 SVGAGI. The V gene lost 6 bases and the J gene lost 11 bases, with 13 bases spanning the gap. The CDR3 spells CASRGDNEQYF. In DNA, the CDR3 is TGTGCCAGCAGGGGGGACAATGAGCAGTACTTC.

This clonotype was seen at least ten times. CDR3 DNA: TGTGCCAGCAGTCTTCGGCAGGGGGCTGTATCTGAGCAGTTCTTC. It specifies CASSLRQGAVSEQFF. The chain carries TRBV6-4 and TRBJ2-1, with 8 bases identical to TRBD1. The CDR3 loop spans 15 amino acids. The J segment lost 9 bases and the V segment lost 5 bases, leaving 12 bases of the junction unmatched. Looked up from germline, CDR1 is MRHNA and CDR2 is SNTAGT.

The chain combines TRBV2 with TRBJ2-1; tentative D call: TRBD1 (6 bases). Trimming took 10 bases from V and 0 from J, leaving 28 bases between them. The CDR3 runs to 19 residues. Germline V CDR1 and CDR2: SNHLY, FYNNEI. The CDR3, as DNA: TGTGCCACCACACTACTACAGGGTGATGAGGGGAGCTCCTACAATGAGCAGTTCTTC. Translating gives CATTLLQGDEGSSYNEQFF.

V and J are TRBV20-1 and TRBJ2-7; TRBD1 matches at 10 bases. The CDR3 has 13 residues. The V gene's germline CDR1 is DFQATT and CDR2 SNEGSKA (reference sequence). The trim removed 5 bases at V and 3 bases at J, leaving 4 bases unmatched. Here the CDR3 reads CSAPRTGGYEQYF. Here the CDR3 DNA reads TGCAGTGCTCCACGGACAGGGGGCTACGAGCAGTACTTC.

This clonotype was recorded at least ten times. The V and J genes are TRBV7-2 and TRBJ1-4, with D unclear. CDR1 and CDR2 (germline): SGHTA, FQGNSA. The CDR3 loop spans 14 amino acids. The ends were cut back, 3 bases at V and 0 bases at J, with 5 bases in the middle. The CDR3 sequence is CASSFSSTNEKLFF. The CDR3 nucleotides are TGTGCCAGCAGCTTCAGTTCAACTAATGAAAAACTGTTTTTT.

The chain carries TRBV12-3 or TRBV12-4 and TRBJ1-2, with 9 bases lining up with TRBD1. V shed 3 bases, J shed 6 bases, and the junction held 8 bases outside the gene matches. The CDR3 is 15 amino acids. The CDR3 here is CASSFLTGGLNGYTF. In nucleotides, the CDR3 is TGTGCCAGCAGTTTTTTAACAGGGGGCCTGAATGGCTACACCTTC.

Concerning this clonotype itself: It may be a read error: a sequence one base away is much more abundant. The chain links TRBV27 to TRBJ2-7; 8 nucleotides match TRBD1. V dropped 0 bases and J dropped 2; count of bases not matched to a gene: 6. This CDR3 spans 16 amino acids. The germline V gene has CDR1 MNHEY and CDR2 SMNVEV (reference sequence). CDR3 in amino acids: CASSLSTETGAYEQYF. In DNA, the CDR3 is TGTGCCAGCAGTTTATCGACCGAGACAGGGGCCTACGAGCAGTACTTC.

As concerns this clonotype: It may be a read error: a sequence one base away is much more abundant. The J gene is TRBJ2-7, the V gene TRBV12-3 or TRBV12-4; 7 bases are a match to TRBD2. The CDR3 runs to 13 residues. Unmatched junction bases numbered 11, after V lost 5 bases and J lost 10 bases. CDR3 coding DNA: TGTGCCAGCAGTATGGGGGGGGAAGAGATCCAGTACTTC. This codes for CASSMGGEEIQYF.

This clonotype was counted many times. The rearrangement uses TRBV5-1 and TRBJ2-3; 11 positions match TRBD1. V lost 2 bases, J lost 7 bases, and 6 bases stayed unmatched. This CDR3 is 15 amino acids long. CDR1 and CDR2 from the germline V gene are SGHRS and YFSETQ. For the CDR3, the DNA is TGCGCCAGCAGCTTCGGGACAGGGGGGATCTATACGCAGTATTTT. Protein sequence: CASSFGTGGIYTQYF. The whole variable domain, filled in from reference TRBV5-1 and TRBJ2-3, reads KAGVTQTPRYLIKTRGQQVTLSCSPISGHRSVSWYQQTPGQGLQFLFEYFSETQRNKGNFPGRFSGRQFSNSRSEMNVSTLELGDSALYLCASSFGTGGIYTQYFGPGTRLTVL.

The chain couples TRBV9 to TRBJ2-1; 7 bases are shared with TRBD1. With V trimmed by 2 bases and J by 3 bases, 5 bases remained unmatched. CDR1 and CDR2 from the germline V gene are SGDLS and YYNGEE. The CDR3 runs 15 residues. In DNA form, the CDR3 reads TGTGCCAGCAGCGTGAGGGGGCTTGTCTACAATGAGCAGTTCTTC. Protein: CASSVRGLVYNEQFF.

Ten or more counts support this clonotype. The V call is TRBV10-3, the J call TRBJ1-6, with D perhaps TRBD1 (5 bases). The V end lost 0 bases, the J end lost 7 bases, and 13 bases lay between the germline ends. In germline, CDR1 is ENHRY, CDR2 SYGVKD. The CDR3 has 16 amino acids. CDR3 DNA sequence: TGTGCCATCAGTGAGTCATGGGGCGCGGGGAATTCACCCCTCCACTTT. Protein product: CAISESWGAGNSPLHF.

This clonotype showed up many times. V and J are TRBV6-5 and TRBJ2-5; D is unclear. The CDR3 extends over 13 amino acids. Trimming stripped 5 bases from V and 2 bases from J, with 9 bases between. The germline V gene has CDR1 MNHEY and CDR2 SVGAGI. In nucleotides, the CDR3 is TGTGCCAGCAGTGCCGTTGCTCAAGAGACCCAGTACTTC. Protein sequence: CASSAVAQETQYF.

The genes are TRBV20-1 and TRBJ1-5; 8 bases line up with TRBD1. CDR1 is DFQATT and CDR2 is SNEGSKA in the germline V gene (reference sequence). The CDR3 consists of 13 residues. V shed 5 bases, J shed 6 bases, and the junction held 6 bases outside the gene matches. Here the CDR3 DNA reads TGCAGTGCTCTCGGGACAGGCGGTCAGCCCCAGCATTTT. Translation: CSALGTGGQPQHF.

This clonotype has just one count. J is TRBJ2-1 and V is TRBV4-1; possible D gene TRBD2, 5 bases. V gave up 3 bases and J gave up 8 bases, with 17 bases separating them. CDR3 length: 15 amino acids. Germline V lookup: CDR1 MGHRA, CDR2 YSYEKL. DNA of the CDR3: TGCGCCAGCAGCCAGACGCTGACGGGGTTGGATGAGCAGTTCTTC. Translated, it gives CASSQTLTGLDEQFF.

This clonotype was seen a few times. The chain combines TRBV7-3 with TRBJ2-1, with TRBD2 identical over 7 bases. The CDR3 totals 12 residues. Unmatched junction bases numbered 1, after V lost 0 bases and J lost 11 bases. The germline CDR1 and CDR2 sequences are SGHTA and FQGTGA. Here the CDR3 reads CASSLTGLKQFF. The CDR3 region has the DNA TGTGCCAGCAGCTTAACGGGACTAAAGCAGTTCTTC.

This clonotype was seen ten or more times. CDR3 amino acids: CSVERPSGRWTDTQYF. The CDR3 region has the DNA TGCAGCGTTGAACGGCCTAGCGGGAGATGGACAGATACGCAGTATTTT. This chain connects TRBV29-1 to TRBJ2-3; 10 nucleotides align to TRBD2. Germline CDR1 SQVTM, CDR2 ANQGSEA. The V gene end was trimmed by 2 bases and the J gene end by 3 bases; junction bases not matched to a gene: 8. The CDR3 loop spans 16 amino acids.

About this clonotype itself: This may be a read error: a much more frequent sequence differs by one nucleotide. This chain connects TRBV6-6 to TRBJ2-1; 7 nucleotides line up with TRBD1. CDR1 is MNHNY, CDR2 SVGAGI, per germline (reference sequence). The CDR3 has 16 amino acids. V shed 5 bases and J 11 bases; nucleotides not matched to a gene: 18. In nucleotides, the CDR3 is TGTGCCAGCAGTCGAAGGACAGGAGTTGACGCGGATAAGCAGTTCTTC. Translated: CASSRRTGVDADKQFF.

The CDR3 region is CASFRDRVNTEAFF. As DNA, the CDR3 is TGCGCCAGCTTCCGGGATCGAGTGAACACTGAAGCTTTCTTT. The rearrangement joins TRBV5-1 to TRBJ1-1; D is uncertain. Trimming removed 7 bases at V and 0 bases at J, with 13 bases between. Germline loops: CDR1 SGHRS, CDR2 YFSETQ. The CDR3 runs to 14 residues.

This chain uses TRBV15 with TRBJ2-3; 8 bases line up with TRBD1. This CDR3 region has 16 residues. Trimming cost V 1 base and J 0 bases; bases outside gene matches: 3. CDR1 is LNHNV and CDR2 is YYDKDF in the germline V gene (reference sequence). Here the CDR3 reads CATSRGDRPSTDTQYF. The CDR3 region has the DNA TGTGCCACCAGCAGAGGGGACAGGCCAAGCACAGATACGCAGTATTTT.

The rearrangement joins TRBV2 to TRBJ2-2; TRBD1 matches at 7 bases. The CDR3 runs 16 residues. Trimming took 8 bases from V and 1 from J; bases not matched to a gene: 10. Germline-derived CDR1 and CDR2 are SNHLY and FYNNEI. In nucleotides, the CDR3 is TGTGCCAGCCACCCACAGGGGCGATTGAACACCGGGGAGCTGTTTTTT. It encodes CASHPQGRLNTGELFF.

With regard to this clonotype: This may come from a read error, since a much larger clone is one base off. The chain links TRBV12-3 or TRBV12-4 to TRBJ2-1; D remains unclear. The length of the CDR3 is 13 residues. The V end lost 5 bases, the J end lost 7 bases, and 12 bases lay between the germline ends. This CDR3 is CASSAVTGNEQFF. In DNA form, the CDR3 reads TGTGCCAGCAGTGCCGTGACTGGGAATGAGCAGTTCTTC.

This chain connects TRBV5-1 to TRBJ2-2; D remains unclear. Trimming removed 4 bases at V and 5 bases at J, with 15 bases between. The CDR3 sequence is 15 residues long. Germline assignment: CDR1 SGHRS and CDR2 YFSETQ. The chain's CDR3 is CASSQDSSWTGELFF. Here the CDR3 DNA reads TGCGCCAGCAGCCAGGATTCCAGTTGGACCGGGGAGCTGTTTTTT.

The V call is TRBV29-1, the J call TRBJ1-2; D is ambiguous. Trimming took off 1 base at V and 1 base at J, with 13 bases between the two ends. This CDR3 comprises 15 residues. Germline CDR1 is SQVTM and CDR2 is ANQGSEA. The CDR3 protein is CSVEAGRDHNYGYTF. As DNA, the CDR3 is TGCAGCGTTGAAGCGGGCCGCGATCATAACTATGGCTACACCTTC. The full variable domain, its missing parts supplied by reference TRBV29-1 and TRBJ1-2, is SAVISQKPSRDICQRGTSLTIQCQVDSQVTMMFWYRQQPGQSLTLIATANQGSEATYESGFVIDKFPISRPNLTFSTLTVSNMSPEDSSIYLCSVEAGRDHNYGYTFGSGTRLTVV.

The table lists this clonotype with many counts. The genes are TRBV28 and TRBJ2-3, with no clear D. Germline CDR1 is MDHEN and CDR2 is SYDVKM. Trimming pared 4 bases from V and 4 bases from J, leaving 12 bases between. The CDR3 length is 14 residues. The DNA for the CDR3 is TGTGCCAGCAGTTCCCCTGAAGGGTCAGATACGCAGTATTTT. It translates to CASSSPEGSDTQYF.

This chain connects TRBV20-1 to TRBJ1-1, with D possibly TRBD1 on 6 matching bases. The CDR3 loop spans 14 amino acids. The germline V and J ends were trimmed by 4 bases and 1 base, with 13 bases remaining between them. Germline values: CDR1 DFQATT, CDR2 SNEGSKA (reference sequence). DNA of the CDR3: TGCAGTGCTATTTTGGGGGGGGCGAACACTGAAGCTTTCTTT. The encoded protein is CSAILGGANTEAFF.

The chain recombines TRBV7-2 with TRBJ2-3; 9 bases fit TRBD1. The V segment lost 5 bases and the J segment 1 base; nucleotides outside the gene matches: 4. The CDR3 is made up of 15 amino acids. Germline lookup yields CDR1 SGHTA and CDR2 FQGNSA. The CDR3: CASSGDRVGTDTQYF. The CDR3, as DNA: TGTGCCAGCAGCGGGGACAGGGTCGGCACAGATACGCAGTATTTT.